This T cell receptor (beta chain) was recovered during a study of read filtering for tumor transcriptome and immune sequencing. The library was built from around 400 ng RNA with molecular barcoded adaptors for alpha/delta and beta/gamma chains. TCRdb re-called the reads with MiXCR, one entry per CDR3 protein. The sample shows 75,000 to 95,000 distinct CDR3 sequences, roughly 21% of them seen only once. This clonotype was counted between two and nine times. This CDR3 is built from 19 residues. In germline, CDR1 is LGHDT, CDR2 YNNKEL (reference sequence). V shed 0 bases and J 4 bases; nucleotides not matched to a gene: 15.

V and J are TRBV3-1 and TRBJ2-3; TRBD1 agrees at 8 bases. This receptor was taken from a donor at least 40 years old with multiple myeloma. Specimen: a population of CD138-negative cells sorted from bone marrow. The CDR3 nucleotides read TGTGCCAGCAGCCAAGATCACGAGGAAACAGGGGGTATGGCAGATACGCAGTATTTT. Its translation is CASSQDHEETGGMADTQYF.